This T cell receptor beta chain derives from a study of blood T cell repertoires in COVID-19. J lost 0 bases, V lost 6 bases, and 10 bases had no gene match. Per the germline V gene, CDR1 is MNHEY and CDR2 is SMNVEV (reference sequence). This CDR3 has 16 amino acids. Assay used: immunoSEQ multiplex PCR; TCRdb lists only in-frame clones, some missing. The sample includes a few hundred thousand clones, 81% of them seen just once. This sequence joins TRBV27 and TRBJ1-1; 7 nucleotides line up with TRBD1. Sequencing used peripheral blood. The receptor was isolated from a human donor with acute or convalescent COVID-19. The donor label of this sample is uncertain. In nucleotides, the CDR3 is TGTGCCAGCAGAATCGGGACAGATGTTATGAACACTGAAGCTTTCTTT. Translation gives CASRIGTDVMNTEAFF.